This T cell receptor (beta chain) was found in a study of T cells in Graves' hyperthyroidism and ophthalmopathy. Points from the study as a whole: Most clonotypes expanded in the thyroid (above 0.001) were also present in blood. The model made its ophthalmopathy prediction, and onset followed a median around 6.5 months later.

Germline loops: CDR1 SGHAT, CDR2 FQDESV (reference sequence). V shed 5 bases and J shed 2 bases, with 15 bases lying between them. CDR3 length: 15 amino acids. The investigators amplified TCR beta CDR3 regions from RNA transcripts. First-round RT-PCR of the TCR CDR3 relied on the HTBI primer set. TCRdb reprocessed the multiplex PCR reads via MiXCR and lists one record per CDR3 protein. Found here are 200,000 to 250,000 distinct CDR3 sequences, over 15% of them singletons; the top ten hold around 30%. Note on this clonotype: Its specificity is unknown. Since a much larger clone is just one base distant, this may be a read error.

Sequencing was carried out using blood. This receptor was identified in a woman under 30 with Graves' ophthalmopathy. The rearrangement uses TRBV11-1 and TRBJ2-5; TRBD2 is a possible D gene (6 bases). The CDR3 bases are TGTGCCAGCAGCCGTGGCGGGGTCGGGCAAGAGACCCAGTACTTC. This encodes CASSRGGVGQETQYF.